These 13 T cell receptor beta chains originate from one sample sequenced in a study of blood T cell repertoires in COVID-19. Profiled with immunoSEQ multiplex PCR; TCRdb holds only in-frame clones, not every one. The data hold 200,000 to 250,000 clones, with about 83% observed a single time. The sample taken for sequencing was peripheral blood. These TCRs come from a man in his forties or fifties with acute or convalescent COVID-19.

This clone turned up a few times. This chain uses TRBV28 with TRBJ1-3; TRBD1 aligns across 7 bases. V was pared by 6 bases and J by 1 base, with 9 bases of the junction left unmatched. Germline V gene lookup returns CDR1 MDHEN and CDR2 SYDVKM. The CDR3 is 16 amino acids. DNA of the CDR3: TGTGCCAGCAGCCAGGGGGGAACAGGGTCTGGAAACACCATATATTTT. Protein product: CASSQGGTGSGNTIYF.

CDR3 DNA sequence: TGTGCCAGCAGCCGGGGAGATACGCAGTATTTT. Translation: CASSRGDTQYF. V and J are TRBV9 and TRBJ2-3; the D gene is possibly TRBD2 (5 bases). Germline V lookup: CDR1 SGDLS, CDR2 YYNGEE. V lost 4 bases, J lost 5 bases, and 5 bases lay in between. The CDR3 consists of 11 residues.

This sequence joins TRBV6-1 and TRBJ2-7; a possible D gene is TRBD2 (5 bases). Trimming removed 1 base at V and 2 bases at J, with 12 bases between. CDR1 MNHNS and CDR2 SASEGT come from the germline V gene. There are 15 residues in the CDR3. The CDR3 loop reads CASSEVRGSPYEQYF. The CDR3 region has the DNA TGTGCCAGCAGTGAAGTCCGCGGGTCTCCCTACGAGCAGTACTTC.

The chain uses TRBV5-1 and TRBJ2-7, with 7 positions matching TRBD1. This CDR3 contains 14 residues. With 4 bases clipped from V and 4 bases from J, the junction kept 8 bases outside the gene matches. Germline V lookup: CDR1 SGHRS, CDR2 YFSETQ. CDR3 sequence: CASSLSGTEYEQYF. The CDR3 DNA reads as TGCGCCAGCAGCCTTTCCGGGACAGAATACGAGCAGTACTTC.

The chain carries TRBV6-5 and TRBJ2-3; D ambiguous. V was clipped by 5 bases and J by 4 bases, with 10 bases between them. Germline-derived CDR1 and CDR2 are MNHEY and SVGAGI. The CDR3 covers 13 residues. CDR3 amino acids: CASSLQAPDTQYF. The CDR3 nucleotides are TGTGCCAGCAGTCTCCAGGCCCCAGATACGCAGTATTTT.

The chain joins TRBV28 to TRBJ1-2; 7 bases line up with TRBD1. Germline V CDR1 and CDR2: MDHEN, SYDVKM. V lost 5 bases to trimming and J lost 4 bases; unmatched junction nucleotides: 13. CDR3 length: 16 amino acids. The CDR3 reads CASSPPGQRISYGYTF. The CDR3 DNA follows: TGTGCCAGCAGTCCCCCGGGACAGCGTATATCCTATGGCTACACCTTC.

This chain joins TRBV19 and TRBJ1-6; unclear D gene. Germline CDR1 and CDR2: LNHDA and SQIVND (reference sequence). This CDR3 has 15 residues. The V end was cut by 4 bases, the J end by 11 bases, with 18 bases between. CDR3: CASSTPWEPTTPLHF. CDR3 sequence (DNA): TGTGCCAGTAGTACCCCATGGGAGCCGACGACACCCCTCCACTTT.

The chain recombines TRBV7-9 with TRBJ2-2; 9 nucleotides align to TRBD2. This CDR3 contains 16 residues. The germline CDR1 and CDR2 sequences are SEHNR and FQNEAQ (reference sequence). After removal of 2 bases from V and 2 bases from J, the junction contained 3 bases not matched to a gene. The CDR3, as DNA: TGTGCCAGCAGCTTAACTAGCGGGCTAAACACCGGGGAGCTGTTTTTT. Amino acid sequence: CASSLTSGLNTGELFF. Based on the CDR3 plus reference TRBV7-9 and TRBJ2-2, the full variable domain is DTGVSQNPRHKITKRGQNVTFRCDPISEHNRLYWYRQTLGQGPEFLTYFQNEAQLEKSRLLSDRFSAERPKGSFSTLEIQRTEQGDSAMYLCASSLTSGLNTGELFFGEGSRLTVL.

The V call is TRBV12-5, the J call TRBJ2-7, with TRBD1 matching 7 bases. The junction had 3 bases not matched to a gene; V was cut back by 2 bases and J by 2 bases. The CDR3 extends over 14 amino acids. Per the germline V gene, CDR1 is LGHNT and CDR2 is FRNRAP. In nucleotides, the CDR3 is TGTGCTAGTGGTTTGTGGGACAGTACCTACGAGCAGTACTTC. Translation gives CASGLWDSTYEQYF. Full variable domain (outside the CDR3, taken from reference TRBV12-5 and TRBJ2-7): DARVTQTPRHKVTEMGQEVTMRCQPILGHNTVFWYRQTMMQGLELLAYFRNRAPLDDSGMPKDRFSAEMPDATLATLKIQPSEPRDSAVYFCASGLWDSTYEQYFGPGTRLTVT.

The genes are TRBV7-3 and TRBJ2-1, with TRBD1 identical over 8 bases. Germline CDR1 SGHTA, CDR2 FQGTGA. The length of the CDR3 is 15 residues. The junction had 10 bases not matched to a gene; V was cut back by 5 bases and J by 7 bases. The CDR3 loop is CASSPNRGAKNEQFF. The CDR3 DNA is TGTGCCAGCAGCCCAAACAGGGGGGCTAAGAATGAGCAGTTCTTC.

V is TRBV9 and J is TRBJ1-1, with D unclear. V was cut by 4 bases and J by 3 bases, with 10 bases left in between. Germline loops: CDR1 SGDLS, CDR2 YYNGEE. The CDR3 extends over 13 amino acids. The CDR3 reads CASSRFGDTEAFF. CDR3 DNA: TGTGCCAGCAGCAGATTCGGGGACACTGAAGCTTTCTTT.

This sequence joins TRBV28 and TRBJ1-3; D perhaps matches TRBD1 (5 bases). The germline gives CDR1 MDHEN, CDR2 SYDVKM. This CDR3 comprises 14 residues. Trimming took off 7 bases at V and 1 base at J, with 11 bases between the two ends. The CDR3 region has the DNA TGTGCCAGCAAAGGGGCAGGGTCTGGAAACACCATATATTTT. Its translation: CASKGAGSGNTIYF.

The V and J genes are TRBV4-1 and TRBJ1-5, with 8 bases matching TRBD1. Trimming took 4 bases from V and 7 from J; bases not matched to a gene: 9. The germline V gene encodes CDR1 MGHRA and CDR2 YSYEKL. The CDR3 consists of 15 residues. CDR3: CASSPTDRAGQPQHF. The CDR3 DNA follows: TGCGCCAGCAGCCCAACGGACAGGGCGGGGCAGCCCCAGCATTTT.